Listed below are T cell receptor beta chains from one sample, sequenced in a study of beta chain features in type 1 diabetes. The method was immunoSEQ multiplex PCR; TCRdb's version includes in-frame clones alone and lacks a portion of them. The data show roughly 230,000 clones, around 9.6% seen once. The sample consisted of naive CD4+ T cells from blood. Receptors were obtained from a woman between 18 and 30 years old in good health. Both conserved end residues are part of each CDR3. D genes are given only for firm matches. Clone size is given for some rows only: seen once, a few or many times, or a class if the clone is expanded.

cdr3_length: 14
j_call: TRBJ1-5
d_call: TRBD1
clone_size: few
v_call: TRBV30
cdr3_aa: CAWKKDRGPSAQHF
cdr3_nt: TGTGCCTGGAAGAAAGACAGGGGCCCGAGTGCCCAGCATTTT

cdr3_length: 15
j_call: TRBJ2-3
d_call: NA
clone_size: many
v_call: TRBV6-6
cdr3_aa: CASRFSATGTDTQYF
cdr3_nt: TGTGCCAGCAGGTTTAGCGCAACCGGCACAGATACGCAGTATTTT

cdr3_length: 19
j_call: TRBJ2-4
d_call: TRBD1
clone_size: few
v_call: TRBV19
cdr3_aa: CASSSPGQGRGLAKNIQYF
cdr3_nt: TGTGCCAGTAGTAGCCCGGGACAGGGGCGAGGTCTAGCCAAAAACATTCAGTACTTC

cdr3_length: 16
j_call: TRBJ1-3
d_call: TRBD1
clone_size: once
v_call: TRBV6-1
cdr3_aa: CASSETGASSGNTIYF
cdr3_nt: TGTGCCAGCAGTGAGACAGGGGCGAGCTCTGGAAACACCATATATTTT

cdr3_length: 13
j_call: TRBJ2-7
d_call: TRBD1
clone_size: few
v_call: TRBV11-2
cdr3_aa: CASSRQGWGEQYF
cdr3_nt: TGTGCCAGCAGCCGACAGGGTTGGGGGGAGCAGTACTTC

cdr3_length: 14
j_call: TRBJ1-1
d_call: NA
clone_size: NA
v_call: TRBV14
cdr3_aa: CASSQVGGNGEAFF
cdr3_nt: TGTGCCAGCAGCCAAGTAGGAGGGAATGGTGAAGCTTTCTTT

cdr3_length: 13
j_call: TRBJ2-7
d_call: NA
clone_size: few
v_call: TRBV2
cdr3_aa: CASISMSSYEQYF
cdr3_nt: TGTGCCAGCATATCCATGAGCTCCTACGAGCAGTACTTC

cdr3_length: 16
j_call: TRBJ1-3
d_call: NA
clone_size: few
v_call: TRBV7-9
cdr3_aa: CASSLAGLSSGNTIYF
cdr3_nt: TGTGCCAGCAGCTTAGCGGGGCTGAGCTCTGGAAACACCATATATTTT

cdr3_length: 15
j_call: TRBJ1-1
d_call: NA
clone_size: few
v_call: TRBV5-1
cdr3_aa: CASSPGLWMNTEAFF
cdr3_nt: TGCGCCAGCAGCCCGGGACTGTGGATGAACACTGAAGCTTTCTTT

cdr3_length: 13
j_call: TRBJ1-1
d_call: NA
clone_size: NA
v_call: TRBV5-1
cdr3_aa: CASSLAGDTEAFF
cdr3_nt: TGCGCCAGCAGCTTGGCGGGGGACACTGAAGCTTTCTTT

cdr3_length: 13
j_call: TRBJ1-2
d_call: TRBD1
clone_size: few
v_call: TRBV30
cdr3_aa: CAWSTGGTYGYTF
cdr3_nt: TGTGCCTGGAGTACAGGGGGCACCTATGGCTACACCTTC

cdr3_length: 14
j_call: TRBJ2-5
d_call: TRBD1
clone_size: NA
v_call: TRBV6-5
cdr3_aa: CASSRQGAKETQYF
cdr3_nt: TGTGCCAGCAGTAGACAGGGGGCGAAGGAGACCCAGTACTTC

cdr3_length: 12
j_call: TRBJ2-1
d_call: NA
clone_size: NA
v_call: TRBV10-2
cdr3_aa: CATSGLKNEQFF
cdr3_nt: TGCGCCACATCGGGACTCAAAAATGAGCAGTTCTTC

cdr3_length: 13
j_call: TRBJ2-3
d_call: TRBD1
clone_size: few
v_call: TRBV19
cdr3_aa: CAVNTGGRDTQYF
cdr3_nt: TGTGCCGTCAACACAGGGGGTAGAGATACGCAGTATTTT

cdr3_length: 16
j_call: TRBJ2-7
d_call: TRBD2
clone_size: few
v_call: TRBV6-5
cdr3_aa: CASSYLSSGGFGEQYF
cdr3_nt: TGTGCCAGCAGTTACCTGTCGTCGGGGGGGTTTGGCGAGCAGTACTTC

cdr3_length: 11
j_call: TRBJ1-1
d_call: NA
clone_size: NA
v_call: TRBV6-1
cdr3_aa: CASRTYYPAFF
cdr3_nt: TGTGCCAGCAGGACATATTACCCTGCTTTCTTT

cdr3_length: 16
j_call: TRBJ2-3
d_call: NA
clone_size: NA
v_call: TRBV19
cdr3_aa: CASSIQPRQGTDTQYF
cdr3_nt: TGTGCCAGTAGTATACAACCCAGACAGGGCACAGATACGCAGTATTTT

cdr3_length: 17
j_call: TRBJ2-5
d_call: TRBD2
clone_size: few
v_call: TRBV2
cdr3_aa: CASSEGTGGPNQETQYF
cdr3_nt: TGTGCCAGCAGTGAAGGGACGGGAGGGCCCAACCAAGAGACCCAGTACTTC

cdr3_length: 15
j_call: TRBJ2-1
d_call: TRBD2
clone_size: few
v_call: TRBV7-9
cdr3_aa: CASSLSGNRYNEQFF
cdr3_nt: TGTGCCAGCAGCCTTAGCGGGAATCGGTACAATGAGCAGTTCTTC

cdr3_length: 21
j_call: TRBJ2-3
d_call: TRBD1
clone_size: NA
v_call: TRBV5-1
cdr3_aa: CASSLATTGTGVWRFTDTQYF
cdr3_nt: TGCGCCAGCAGCTTGGCTACGACTGGGACAGGGGTCTGGCGATTCACAGATACGCAGTATTTT

cdr3_length: 15
j_call: TRBJ1-1
d_call: TRBD1
clone_size: NA
v_call: TRBV19
cdr3_aa: CASISIPGGRTEAFF
cdr3_nt: TGTGCCAGTATCTCTATCCCAGGGGGCCGCACTGAAGCTTTCTTT

cdr3_length: 11
j_call: TRBJ1-2
d_call: NA
clone_size: NA
v_call: TRBV20-1
cdr3_aa: CSAGGTLYYTF
cdr3_nt: TGCAGTGCGGGGGGGACTTTATACTACACCTTC

cdr3_length: 13
j_call: TRBJ1-2
d_call: TRBD1
clone_size: few
v_call: TRBV5-4
cdr3_aa: CASTTGADYGYTF
cdr3_nt: TGTGCCAGCACGACAGGGGCTGACTATGGCTACACCTTC

cdr3_length: 20
j_call: TRBJ2-6
d_call: NA
clone_size: few
v_call: TRBV18
cdr3_aa: CASSLRQGWTINSGANVLTF
cdr3_nt: TGTGCCAGCTCACTCCGACAGGGTTGGACTATAAACTCTGGGGCCAACGTCCTGACTTTC

cdr3_length: 14
j_call: TRBJ2-7
d_call: TRBD1
clone_size: NA
v_call: TRBV9
cdr3_aa: CASSAAGQGHEQYF
cdr3_nt: TGTGCCAGCAGCGCTGCTGGACAGGGCCACGAGCAGTACTTC